The clone carrying this TCR beta chain has a handful of counts. Its target is unknown. The read is 3 residues too short to cover the CDR3 end, so that end is filled in from the germline J gene. Equal genomic DNA amounts from CVID and control samples were sequenced. Clones were sequenced by immunoSEQ multiplex PCR, and TCRdb holds only the in-frame ones, with some missing. Listed for the sample are approximately 21,000 clones, none seen a single time. This entry belongs to a study of T cell clonality in common variable immunodeficiency. CDR1 and CDR2 from the germline V gene are KGHSH and LQKENI. The CDR3 totals 15 residues. Losses at the gene ends were 6 bases for V and 10 bases for J; bases not matched to a gene: 10. Study-wide points: Common variable immunodeficiency TCR beta sequences reportedly had fewer deletions and N-nucleotide insertions.

Sequenced input: peripheral blood mononuclear cells. The V gene is TRBV18, the J gene TRBJ1-6, with TRBD1 matching over 9 bases. The sequence was obtained from a human donor with common variable immunodeficiency. The CDR3 loop reads CASSWAGQGRSPLHF. The sequenced part of the CDR3 DNA is TGTGCCAGCTCCTGGGCGGGACAGGGAAGATCACCC. Variable domain in full (rest from reference TRBV18 and TRBJ1-6): NAGVMQNPRHLVRRRGQEARLRCSPMKGHSHVYWYRQLPEEGLKFMVYLQKENIIDESGMPKERFSAEFPKEGPSILRIQQVVRGDSAAYFCASSWAGQGRSPLHFGNGTRLTVT.